These 6 T cell receptor beta chains share one sample of origin, sequenced in a study of identical twins. Each CDR3 protein is one row after TCRdb ran MiXCR on the 5' RACE reads. The sample holds 470,000 or so distinct CDR3 sequences, roughly 26% seen once. These data were also reused for a study on T cells expressing NK-cell markers.

The specimen was CD4+ T cells sorted from blood. All receptors come from a woman aged 18-30 years in good health.

The chain couples TRBV20-1 to TRBJ2-4; D possibly corresponds to TRBD2 (6 bases). The V gene lost 3 bases and the J gene lost 6 bases, with 6 bases spanning the gap. The CDR3 has 11 amino acids. Germline V gives CDR1 DFQATT, CDR2 SNEGSKA (reference sequence). CDR3 protein: CSASGGNIQYF. The CDR3 DNA reads TGCAGTGCTAGCGGGGGAAACATTCAGTACTTC.

The chain combines TRBV12-3 or TRBV12-4 with TRBJ2-7, with 7 nucleotides matching TRBD1. The CDR3 consists of 14 residues. Unmatched junction bases numbered 4, after V lost 2 bases and J lost 3 bases. CDR3 in DNA: TGTGCCAGCAGTTTAAGCCGGGACAGCTACGAGCAGTACTTC. Protein sequence: CASSLSRDSYEQYF.

On this clonotype: This CDR3 fails to terminate in the conserved phenylalanine or tryptophan, so it likely reflects a read error. The J gene is TRBJ1-2, the V gene TRBV12-3 or TRBV12-4; the D is unclear. The CDR3 covers 14 residues. V was pared by 6 bases and J by 4 bases, with 15 bases between. CDR3: CASSLRADFYGYTI. The CDR3 DNA follows: TGTGCCAGCAGCCTTAGGGCGGACTTCTATGGCTACACCATC.

The V gene is TRBV5-6, the J gene TRBJ2-3; 7 nucleotides align to TRBD2. In germline, CDR1 is SGHDT, CDR2 YYEEEE. V lost 4 bases to trimming and J lost 6 bases; unmatched junction nucleotides: 11. This CDR3 spans 15 amino acids. CDR3 sequence reads: CASSHQAGSGDTQYF. CDR3 in DNA: TGTGCCAGCAGCCACCAAGCGGGGTCTGGGGATACGCAGTATTTT.

This clonotype was found a few times. V gene TRBV15 combines with J gene TRBJ2-5; D gene uncertain. The CDR3 loop spans 12 amino acids. The V gene lost 1 base and the J gene lost 5 bases, with 5 bases spanning the gap. The V gene's germline CDR1 is LNHNV and CDR2 YYDKDF (reference sequence). The CDR3 sequence: CATSRGRETQYF. The DNA of the CDR3 is TGTGCCACCAGCAGAGGTCGGGAGACCCAGTACTTC.

The chain combines TRBV7-2 with TRBJ1-1; D gene unclear. This CDR3 is 13 amino acids long. Trimming cost V 1 base and J 11 bases, with 14 bases left between them. Germline V CDR1 and CDR2: SGHTA, FQGNSA. For the CDR3, the DNA is TGTGCCAGCAGCTTAGATAAGTTCGGGTGGGCTTTCTTT. Translating it yields CASSLDKFGWAFF.